This T cell receptor beta chain was identified during a study of blood T cell repertoires in COVID-19. Across the whole study: Samples taken during acute and convalescent COVID-19 were collected in the United States, Italy and Spain. Nucleic acid was either cDNA or gDNA, and it came from T cells, B-cell-depleted T cells, or PBMCs.

Per the authors' pipeline: Amplification from reference gene primers served as the basis for estimated nucleated cell counts. Profiled with immunoSEQ multiplex PCR; TCRdb holds only in-frame clones, not every one. From that table come the V and J calls and clone size; the DNA was used to work out D and trimming. The sample carries around 190,000 clones, around 84% recorded once. The CDR3 contains 14 residues. V trimming: 7 bases; J trimming: 4 bases; junction bases outside the gene matches: 5. Germline values: CDR1 MGHDK, CDR2 SYGVNS. The specimen was peripheral blood. This clonotype was sampled from a human donor in a cohort sampled during active COVID-19. This chain links TRBV25-1 with TRBJ2-2, with 8 bases identical to TRBD1. CDR3 protein: CASIGQGSTGELFF. CDR3 DNA sequence: TGTGCCAGCATAGGACAGGGTAGCACCGGGGAGCTGTTTTTT. Complete variable domain (other parts from reference TRBV25-1 and TRBJ2-2): EADIYQTPRYLVIGTGKKITLECSQTMGHDKMYWYQQDPGMELHLIHYSYGVNSTEKGDLSSESTVSRIRTEHFPLTLESARPSHTSQYLCASIGQGSTGELFFGEGSRLTVL.